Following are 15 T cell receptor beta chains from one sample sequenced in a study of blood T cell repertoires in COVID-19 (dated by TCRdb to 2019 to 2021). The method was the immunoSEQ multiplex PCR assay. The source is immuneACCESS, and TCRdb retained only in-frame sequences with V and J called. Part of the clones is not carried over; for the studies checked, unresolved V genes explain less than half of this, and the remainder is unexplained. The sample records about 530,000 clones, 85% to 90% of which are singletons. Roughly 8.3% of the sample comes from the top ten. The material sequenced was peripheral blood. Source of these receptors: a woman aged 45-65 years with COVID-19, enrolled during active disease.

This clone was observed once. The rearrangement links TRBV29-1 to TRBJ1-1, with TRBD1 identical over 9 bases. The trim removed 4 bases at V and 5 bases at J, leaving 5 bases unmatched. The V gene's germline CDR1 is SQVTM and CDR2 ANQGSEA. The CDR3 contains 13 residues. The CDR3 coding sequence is TGCAGCGTTGGAGAGGGGACAGGGACTGAAGCTTTCTTT. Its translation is CSVGEGTGTEAFF. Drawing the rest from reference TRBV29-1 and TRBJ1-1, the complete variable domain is SAVISQKPSRDICQRGTSLTIQCQVDSQVTMMFWYRQQPGQSLTLIATANQGSEATYESGFVIDKFPISRPNLTFSTLTVSNMSPEDSSIYLCSVGEGTGTEAFFGQGTRLTVV.

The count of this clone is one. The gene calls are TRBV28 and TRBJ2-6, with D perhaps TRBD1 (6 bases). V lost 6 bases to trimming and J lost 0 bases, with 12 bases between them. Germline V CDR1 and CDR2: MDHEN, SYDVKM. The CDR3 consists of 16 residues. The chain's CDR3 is CASRPWTDSGANVLTF. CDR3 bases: TGTGCCAGCAGACCTTGGACAGACTCTGGGGCCAACGTCCTGACTTTC.

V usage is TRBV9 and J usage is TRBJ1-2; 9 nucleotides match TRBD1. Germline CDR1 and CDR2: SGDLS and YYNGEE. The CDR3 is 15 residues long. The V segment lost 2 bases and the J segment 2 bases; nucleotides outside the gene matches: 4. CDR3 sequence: CASSVQGQGNYGYTF. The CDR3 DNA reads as TGTGCCAGCAGCGTCCAGGGACAGGGAAACTATGGCTACACCTTC.

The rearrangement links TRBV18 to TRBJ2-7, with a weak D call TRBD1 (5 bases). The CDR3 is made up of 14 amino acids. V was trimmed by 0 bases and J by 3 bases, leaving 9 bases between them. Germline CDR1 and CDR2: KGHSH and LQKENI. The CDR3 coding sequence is TGTGCCAGCTCACCACCGGCAGGGTTCTACGAGCAGTACTTC. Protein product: CASSPPAGFYEQYF. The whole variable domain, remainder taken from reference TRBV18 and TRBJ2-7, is NAGVMQNPRHLVRRRGQEARLRCSPMKGHSHVYWYRQLPEEGLKFMVYLQKENIIDESGMPKERFSAEFPKEGPSILRIQQVVRGDSAAYFCASSPPAGFYEQYFGPGTRLTVT.

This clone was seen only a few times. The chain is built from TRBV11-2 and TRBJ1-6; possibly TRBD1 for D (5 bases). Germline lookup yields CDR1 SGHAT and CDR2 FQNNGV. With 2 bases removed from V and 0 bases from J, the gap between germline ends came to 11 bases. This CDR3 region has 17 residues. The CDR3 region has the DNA TGTGCCAGCAGCTTACACAGGCCTAGCTCCTATAATTCACCCCTCCACTTT. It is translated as CASSLHRPSSYNSPLHF. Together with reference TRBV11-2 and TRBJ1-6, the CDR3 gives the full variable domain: EAGVAQSPRYKIIEKRQSVAFWCNPISGHATLYWYQQILGQGPKLLIQFQNNGVVDDSQLPKDRFSAERLKGVDSTLKIQPAKLEDSAVYLCASSLHRPSSYNSPLHFGNGTRLTVT.

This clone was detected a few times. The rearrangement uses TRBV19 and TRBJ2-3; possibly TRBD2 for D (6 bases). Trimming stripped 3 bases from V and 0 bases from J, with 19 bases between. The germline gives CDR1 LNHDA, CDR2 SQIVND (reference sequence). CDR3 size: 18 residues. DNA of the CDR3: TGTGCCAGTAGTATTACCCCCGCGGGATCGTTAAGCACAGATACGCAGTATTTT. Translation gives CASSITPAGSLSTDTQYF.

CDR3 region: CSASSYSSYEQYF. In DNA, the CDR3 is TGCAGTGCTAGTTCTTACAGCTCCTACGAGCAGTACTTC. The rearrangement uses TRBV20-1 and TRBJ2-7; D ambiguous. Germline V gives CDR1 DFQATT, CDR2 SNEGSKA (reference sequence). The CDR3 spans 13 residues. V was trimmed by 3 bases and J by 0 bases, leaving 9 bases between them.

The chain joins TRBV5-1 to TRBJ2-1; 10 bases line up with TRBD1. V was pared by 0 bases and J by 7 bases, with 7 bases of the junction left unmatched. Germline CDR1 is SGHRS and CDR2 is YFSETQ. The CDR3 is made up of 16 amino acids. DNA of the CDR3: TGCGCCAGCAGCTTGGATGGGACAGGGGTTGGAAATGAGCAGTTCTTC. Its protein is CASSLDGTGVGNEQFF. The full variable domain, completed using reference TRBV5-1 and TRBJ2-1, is KAGVTQTPRYLIKTRGQQVTLSCSPISGHRSVSWYQQTPGQGLQFLFEYFSETQRNKGNFPGRFSGRQFSNSRSEMNVSTLELGDSALYLCASSLDGTGVGNEQFFGPGTRLTVL.

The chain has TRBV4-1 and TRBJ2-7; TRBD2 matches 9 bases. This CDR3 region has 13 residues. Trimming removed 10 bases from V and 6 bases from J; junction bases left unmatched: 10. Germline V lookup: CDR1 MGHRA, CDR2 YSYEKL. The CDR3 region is CANAGGPCGEQYF. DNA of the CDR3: TGCGCCAACGCGGGGGGGCCGTGCGGCGAGCAGTACTTC.

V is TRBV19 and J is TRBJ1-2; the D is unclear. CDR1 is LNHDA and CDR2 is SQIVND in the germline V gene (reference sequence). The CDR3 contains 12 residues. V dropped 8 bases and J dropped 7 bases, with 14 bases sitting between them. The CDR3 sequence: CASLDIIVGYTF. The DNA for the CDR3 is TGTGCCAGTCTCGACATAATAGTTGGCTACACCTTC.

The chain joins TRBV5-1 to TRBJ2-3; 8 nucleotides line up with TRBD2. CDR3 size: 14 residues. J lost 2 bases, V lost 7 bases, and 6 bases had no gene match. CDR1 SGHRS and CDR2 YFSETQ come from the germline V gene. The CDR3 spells CASRSGGYTDTQYF. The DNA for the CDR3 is TGCGCCAGCCGGAGCGGGGGCTACACAGATACGCAGTATTTT.

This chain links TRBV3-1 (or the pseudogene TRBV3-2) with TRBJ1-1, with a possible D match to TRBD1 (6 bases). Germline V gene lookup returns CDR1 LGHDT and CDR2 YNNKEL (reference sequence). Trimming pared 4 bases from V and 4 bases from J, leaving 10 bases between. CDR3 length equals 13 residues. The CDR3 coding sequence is TGTGCCAGCAGCCTCTCGGACAGCACTGAAGCTTTCTTT. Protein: CASSLSDSTEAFF.

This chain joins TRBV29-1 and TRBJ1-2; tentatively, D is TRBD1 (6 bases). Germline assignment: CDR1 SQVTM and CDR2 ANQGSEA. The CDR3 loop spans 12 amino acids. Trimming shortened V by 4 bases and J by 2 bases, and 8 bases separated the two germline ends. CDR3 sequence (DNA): TGCAGCGTTGTTGGACAGAACTATGGCTACACCTTC. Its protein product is CSVVGQNYGYTF.

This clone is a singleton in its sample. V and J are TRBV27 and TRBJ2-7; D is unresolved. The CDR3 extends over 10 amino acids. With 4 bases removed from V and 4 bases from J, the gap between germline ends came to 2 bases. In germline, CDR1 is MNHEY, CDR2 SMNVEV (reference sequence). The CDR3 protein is CASSSYEQYF. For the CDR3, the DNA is TGTGCCAGCAGTTCTTACGAGCAGTACTTC.

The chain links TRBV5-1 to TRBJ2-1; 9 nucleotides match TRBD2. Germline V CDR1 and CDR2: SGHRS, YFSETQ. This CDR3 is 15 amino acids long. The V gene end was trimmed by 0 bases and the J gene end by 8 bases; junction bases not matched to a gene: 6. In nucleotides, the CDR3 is TGCGCCAGCAGCTTGGGGGCTAGCGGGGCCCATGAGCAGTTCTTC. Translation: CASSLGASGAHEQFF. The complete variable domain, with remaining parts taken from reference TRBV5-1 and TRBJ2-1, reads KAGVTQTPRYLIKTRGQQVTLSCSPISGHRSVSWYQQTPGQGLQFLFEYFSETQRNKGNFPGRFSGRQFSNSRSEMNVSTLELGDSALYLCASSLGASGAHEQFFGPGTRLTVL.